These 4 T cell receptor beta chains were sequenced from one sample in a study of T-cell memory formation after mild COVID-19. MiXCR, applied by TCRdb to the 5' RACE reads, yields one record per CDR3 protein. Of over 250,000 distinct CDR3 sequences in the sample, less than 20% were seen once. The sample taken for sequencing was PBMCs or a T cell subset sorted from them (not recorded which). These receptors all stem from a man aged 18 to 30 who had mild COVID-19 (a few samples of this study predate the infection). Cell type and time point are not known.

This clonotype was recorded at least ten times. The chain couples TRBV12-3 or TRBV12-4 to TRBJ1-2; D is uncertain. V shed 5 bases and J shed 4 bases, with 11 bases lying between them. The CDR3 has 13 amino acids. The CDR3 coding sequence is TGTGCCAGCAGTCCGCTTAGGTTCTATGGCTACACCTTC. As protein: CASSPLRFYGYTF.

This clonotype has a count of ten or more. The chain is built from TRBV9 and TRBJ2-1; no definite D call. CDR3 size: 15 residues. V was cut by 2 bases and J by 0 bases, with 9 bases left in between. CDR1 and CDR2 (germline): SGDLS, YYNGEE. The CDR3 is CASSVTQSSYNEQFF. CDR3 nucleotide sequence: TGTGCCAGCAGCGTGACACAAAGCTCCTACAATGAGCAGTTCTTC.

The genes are TRBV20-1 and TRBJ1-6; unclear D gene. V shed 2 bases and J shed 8 bases, with 10 bases lying between them. Germline assignment: CDR1 DFQATT and CDR2 SNEGSKA (reference sequence). This CDR3 region has 13 residues. CDR3 protein: CSARPGWDSPLHF. As DNA, the CDR3 is TGCAGTGCTAGACCCGGCTGGGATTCACCCCTCCACTTT.

The V and J genes are TRBV7-2 and TRBJ2-2, with 8 bases aligning to TRBD2. Trimming removed 5 bases from V and 8 bases from J; junction bases left unmatched: 10. From germline, CDR1 is SGHTA and CDR2 FQGNSA. The CDR3 spans 15 residues. The CDR3 DNA is TGTGCCAGCAGCCCGCACCGGGGGGGATTGGGGGAGCTGTTTTTT. It encodes CASSPHRGGLGELFF.